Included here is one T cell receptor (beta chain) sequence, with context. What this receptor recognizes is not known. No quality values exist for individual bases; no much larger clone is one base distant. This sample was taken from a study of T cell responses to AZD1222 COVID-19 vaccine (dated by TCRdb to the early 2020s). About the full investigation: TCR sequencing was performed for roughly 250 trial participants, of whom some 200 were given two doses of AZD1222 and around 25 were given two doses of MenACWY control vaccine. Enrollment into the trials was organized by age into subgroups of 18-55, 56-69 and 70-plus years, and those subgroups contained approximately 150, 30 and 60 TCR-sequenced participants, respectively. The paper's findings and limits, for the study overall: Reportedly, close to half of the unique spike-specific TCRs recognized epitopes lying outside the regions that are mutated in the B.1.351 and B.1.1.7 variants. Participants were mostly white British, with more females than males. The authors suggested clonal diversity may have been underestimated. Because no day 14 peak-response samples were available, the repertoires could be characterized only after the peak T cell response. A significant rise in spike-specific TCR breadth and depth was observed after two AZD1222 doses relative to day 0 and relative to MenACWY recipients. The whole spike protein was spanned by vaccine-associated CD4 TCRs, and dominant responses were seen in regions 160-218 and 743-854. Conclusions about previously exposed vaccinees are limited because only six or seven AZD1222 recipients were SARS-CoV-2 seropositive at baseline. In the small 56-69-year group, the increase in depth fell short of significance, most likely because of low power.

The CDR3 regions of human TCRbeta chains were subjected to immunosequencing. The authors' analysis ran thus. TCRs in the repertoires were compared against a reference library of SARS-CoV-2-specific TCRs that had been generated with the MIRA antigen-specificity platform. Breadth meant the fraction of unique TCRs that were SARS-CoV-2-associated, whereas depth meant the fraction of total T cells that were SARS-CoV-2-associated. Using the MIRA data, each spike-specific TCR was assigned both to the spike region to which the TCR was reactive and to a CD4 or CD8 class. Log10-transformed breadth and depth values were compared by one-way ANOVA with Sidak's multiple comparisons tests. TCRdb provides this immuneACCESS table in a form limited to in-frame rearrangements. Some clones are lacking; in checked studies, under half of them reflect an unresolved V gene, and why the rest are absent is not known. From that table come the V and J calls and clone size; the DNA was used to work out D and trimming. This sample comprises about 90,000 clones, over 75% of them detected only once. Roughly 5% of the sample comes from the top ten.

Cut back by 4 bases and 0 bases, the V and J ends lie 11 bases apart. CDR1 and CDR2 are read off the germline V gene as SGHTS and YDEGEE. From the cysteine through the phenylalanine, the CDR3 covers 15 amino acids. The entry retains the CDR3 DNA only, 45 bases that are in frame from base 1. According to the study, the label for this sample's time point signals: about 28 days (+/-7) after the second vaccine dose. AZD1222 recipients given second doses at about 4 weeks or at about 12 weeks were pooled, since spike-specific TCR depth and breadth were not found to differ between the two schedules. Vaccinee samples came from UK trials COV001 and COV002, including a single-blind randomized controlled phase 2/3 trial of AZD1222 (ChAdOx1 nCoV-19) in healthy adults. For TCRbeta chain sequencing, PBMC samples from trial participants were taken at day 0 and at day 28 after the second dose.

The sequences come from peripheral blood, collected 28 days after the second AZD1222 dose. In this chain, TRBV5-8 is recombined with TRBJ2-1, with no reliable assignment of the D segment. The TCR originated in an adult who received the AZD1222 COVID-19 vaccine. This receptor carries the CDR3 CASSQAKFSYNEQFF. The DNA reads TGTGCCAGCAGCCAAGCTAAGTTCTCCTACAATGAGCAGTTCTTC.